The entry that follows covers one T cell receptor beta chain sequence. Sequencing used immunoSEQ multiplex PCR; TCRdb keeps in-frame clones, though not all of them. The table lists around 220,000 clones, roughly nine tenths of them singletons. These data come from a study of blood T cell repertoires in COVID-19. Across the study: The analysed material was cDNA or gDNA that came from T cells, B-cell-depleted T cells, or PBMCs.

The sample comprised peripheral blood. The TCR was taken from a woman aged 45-65 years with acute or convalescent COVID-19.

The CDR3 region is CAISESWDTSGGYTF. CDR3 DNA: TGTGCCATCAGTGAGTCTTGGGACACCTCCGGGGGCTACACCTTC. The chain combines TRBV10-3 with TRBJ1-2, with a weak D call TRBD1 (6 bases). The CDR3 extends over 15 amino acids. The germline V gene encodes CDR1 ENHRY and CDR2 SYGVKD. V lost 0 bases to trimming and J lost 8 bases, with 16 bases between them.